This is a list of T cell receptor beta chains from one sample in a study of CD8 T cells in ankylosing spondylitis. A single record per CDR3 protein comes from TCRdb applying MiXCR to the 5' RACE reads. The sample holds 450,000 to 550,000 distinct CDR3 sequences, under 5.5% seen once. Sequences were obtained from blood, either unsorted or a sorted T cell fraction (not recorded which). The source is a male donor with ankylosing spondylitis. CDR3s include the opening cysteine and the closing phenylalanine or tryptophan. D genes are given only for firm matches. Expanded clones are given a class, and other clones once, few, many or no size at all.

clone size	V gene	D gene	J gene	CDR3 protein	CDR3 DNA
many	TRBV6-5	.	TRBJ1-1	CASSYSIGRTEAFF	TGTGCCAGCAGTTACTCGATAGGACGCACTGAAGCTTTCTTT
many	TRBV11-2	.	TRBJ1-2	CASSLTRDTNYGYTF	TGTGCCAGCAGCTTGACCCGGGACACTAACTATGGCTACACCTTC
many	TRBV29-1	TRBD1	TRBJ2-1	CSVTGVLHFEQFF	TGCAGCGTGACAGGGGTTTTACATTTTGAGCAGTTCTTC
many	TRBV5-5	.	TRBJ2-4	CASSSGTAKNIQYF	TGTGCCAGCAGCTCCGGGACAGCCAAAAACATTCAGTACTTC
many	TRBV7-6	TRBD2	TRBJ2-3	CASSPRTSGGANTDTQYF	TGTGCCAGCAGCCCCAGGACTAGCGGGGGGGCGAACACAGATACGCAGTATTTT
many	TRBV30	.	TRBJ2-3	CAWSHRAATHF	TGTGCCTGGAGCCACAGGGCCGCGACGCATTTT
few	TRBV12-3/TRBV12-4	.	TRBJ2-1	CALTLEWGRRSYNEQFF	TGTGCCCTCACACTAGAGTGGGGGCGACGCTCCTACAATGAGCAGTTCTTC
many	TRBV7-2	.	TRBJ1-2	CASSLDWQDYGYTF	TGTGCCAGCAGCTTAGATTGGCAGGACTATGGCTACACCTTC
many	TRBV10-3	.	TRBJ1-1	CAISGTSSAFF	TGTGCCATCTCAGGAACATCGTCGGCTTTCTTT
many	TRBV5-1	.	TRBJ1-6	CASSWDGGQIYNSPLHF	TGCGCCAGCAGCTGGGACGGCGGACAGATATATAATTCACCCCTCCACTTT
many	TRBV7-9	.	TRBJ1-6	CASSSGTLRNSPLHF	TGTGCCAGCAGCTCCGGGACATTGAGAAATTCACCCCTCCACTTT
many	TRBV27	.	TRBJ1-5	CASRRGTSNQPQHF	TGTGCCAGCAGGAGGGGAACCAGCAATCAGCCCCAGCATTTT
many	TRBV6-2/TRBV6-3	.	TRBJ2-1	CASSYFGAGEQFF	TGTGCCAGCAGTTACTTCGGCGCGGGTGAGCAGTTCTTC
many	TRBV12-3/TRBV12-4	TRBD2	TRBJ2-2	CASSPRGGRTGELFF	TGTGCCAGCAGTCCCCGGGGGGGGCGGACCGGGGAGCTGTTTTTT
.	TRBV6-1	.	TRBJ2-7	CASSVASTYEQYF	TGTGCCAGCAGTGTGGCCTCGACCTACGAGCAGTACTTC
.	TRBV6-2/TRBV6-3	.	TRBJ1-5	CASSYWGYVNQPQHF	TGTGCCAGCAGTTACTGGGGGTACGTCAATCAGCCCCAGCATTTT
few	TRBV20-1	TRBD2	TRBJ2-1	CCARGPGLAGVIDEQFF	TGCTGTGCTAGAGGTCCCGGCCTAGCGGGAGTGATAGATGAGCAGTTCTTC
.	TRBV10-3	.	TRBJ2-7	CAISGLDYEQYF	TGTGCCATCAGTGGACTAGACTACGAGCAGTACTTC
many	TRBV11-2	TRBD1	TRBJ2-7	CASSLGAGTGLGNEQYF	TGTGCCAGCAGCTTAGGGGCCGGGACAGGGTTAGGTAACGAGCAGTACTTC
many	TRBV3-1	TRBD1	TRBJ1-4	CASSRPTGEKLFF	TGTGCCAGCAGTCGACCGACAGGGGAAAAACTGTTTTTT
many	TRBV12-3/TRBV12-4	TRBD2	TRBJ2-1	CASSSAGLAGVYEQFF	TGTGCCAGCAGTTCCGCGGGACTAGCGGGAGTCTATGAGCAGTTCTTC
.	TRBV14	.	TRBJ2-3	CASSTNRGFGMDTQYF	TGTGCCAGCAGCACCAATCGGGGGTTCGGGATGGATACGCAGTATTTT
.	TRBV20-1	TRBD1	TRBJ2-1	CSARDPTGGPSYNEQFF	TGCAGTGCTAGAGACCCTACAGGGGGGCCCTCCTACAATGAGCAGTTCTTC
many	TRBV7-2	.	TRBJ2-1	CASSPAGNNEQFF	TGTGCCAGCAGCCCAGCAGGTAACAATGAGCAGTTCTTC
many	TRBV5-5	.	TRBJ1-5	CASSSPVGGAEDDQPQHF	TGTGCCAGCAGCTCCCCGGTAGGGGGGGCGGAGGATGATCAGCCCCAGCATTTT
many	TRBV27	TRBD1	TRBJ1-4	CASSRQGAGGEKLFF	TGTGCCAGCAGCCGACAGGGGGCCGGAGGTGAAAAACTGTTTTTT
many	TRBV12-3/TRBV12-4	TRBD1	TRBJ1-3	CASSWDREDGNTIYF	TGTGCCAGCAGTTGGGACAGGGAAGATGGAAACACCATATATTTT
many	TRBV12-3/TRBV12-4	.	TRBJ2-7	CASRRAGNSYEQYF	TGTGCCAGCAGGAGAGCCGGGAACTCCTACGAGCAGTACTTC
many	TRBV4-2	.	TRBJ2-1	CASSQENKARFF	TGTGCCAGCAGCCAAGAAAACAAGGCCCGGTTCTTC
many	TRBV12-3/TRBV12-4	.	TRBJ2-2	CASSKSWTANTGELFF	TGTGCCAGCAGCAAATCCTGGACAGCTAACACCGGGGAGCTGTTTTTT
many	TRBV27	.	TRBJ2-7	CASSQRGEGSYEQYF	TGTGCCAGCAGTCAGAGGGGCGAAGGGAGTTACGAGCAGTACTTC
.	TRBV7-3	.	TRBJ2-1	CASSLGGLHGQFF	TGTGCCAGCAGCTTAGGGGGCCTCCACGGGCAGTTCTTC
many	TRBV7-2	TRBD2	TRBJ2-3	CASSSRLAGAGTDTQYF	TGTGCCAGCAGCTCCCGACTAGCGGGGGCCGGCACAGATACGCAGTATTTT
many	TRBV21-1	.	TRBJ1-6	CASSPRTVGGYNSPLHF	TGTGCCAGCAGCCCCCGGACAGTAGGAGGGTATAATTCACCCCTCCACTTT
.	TRBV2	TRBD1	TRBJ2-7	CASSQDAGGYEQYF	TGTGCCAGCAGTCAAGATGCAGGGGGCTACGAGCAGTACTTC
many	TRBV7-9	.	TRBJ2-7	CASSSPAYEQYF	TGTGCCAGCAGCTCCCCGGCCTACGAGCAGTACTTC
many	TRBV9	.	TRBJ2-2	CASSAMIDTGELFF	TGTGCCAGCAGCGCAATGATCGACACCGGGGAGCTGTTTTTT
.	TRBV20-1	TRBD1	TRBJ2-7	CSARGTGNRYEQYF	TGCAGTGCTAGAGGGACAGGGAATAGGTACGAGCAGTACTTC
.	TRBV6-1	TRBD2	TRBJ2-3	CASSRTSETDTQYF	TGTGCCAGCAGTCGGACTAGCGAAACAGATACGCAGTATTTT
many	TRBV7-2	TRBD1	TRBJ1-2	CASSGWTGGGYGYTF	TGTGCCAGCAGCGGTTGGACAGGGGGCGGGTATGGCTACACCTTC
many	TRBV20-1	TRBD1	TRBJ1-5	CSASPGTGAVEPQHF	TGCAGTGCTTCTCCCGGGACAGGGGCGGTGGAGCCCCAGCATTTT
many	TRBV5-6	.	TRBJ1-5	CASSLLGGNQPQHF	TGTGCCAGCAGCTTGTTGGGGGGCAACCAGCCCCAGCATTTT
.	TRBV11-2	TRBD2	TRBJ2-3	CASTLSAGATDTQYF	TGTGCCAGCACCTTGTCTGCGGGAGCCACAGATACGCAGTATTTT
many	TRBV29-1	TRBD2	TRBJ2-7	CSVVGFWSGSSYEQYF	TGCAGCGTTGTGGGGTTCTGGAGCGGGAGCTCCTACGAGCAGTACTTC
many	TRBV6-2/TRBV6-3	TRBD2	TRBJ2-7	CASSYDRVTGLASYEQYF	TGTGCCAGCAGTTATGATCGCGTCACGGGACTAGCGAGCTACGAGCAGTACTTC